Listed below are T cell receptor beta chains from one sample, sequenced in a study of siplizumab effects on memory and regulatory T cells. Profiled with immunoSEQ multiplex PCR; TCRdb holds only in-frame clones, not every one. There are around 100,000 clones in the sample; about 94% occur only once, and 1% to 1.5% lies in the top ten. Sequencing was carried out using non-Treg CD4+ T cells sorted from blood. The receptors derive from a human donor in good health. The CDR3 runs from the conserved cysteine through the conserved F or W. Fields, in order: J gene, V gene, clone size, D gene, CDR3 DNA, CDR3 protein. D genes are given only for firm matches. Clone size is given for some rows only: seen once, a few or many times, or a class if the clone is expanded.

TRBJ2-3,TRBV5-1,.,TRBD2,TGCGCCAGCAGCTTGGGCCCTAGCGGGATCACAGATACGCAGTATTTT,CASSLGPSGITDTQYF
TRBJ1-4,TRBV28,.,.,TGTGCCAGCAGTTGGGCCCGACGGGCAGGACCTAATGAAAAACTGTTTTTT,CASSWARRAGPNEKLFF
TRBJ2-7,TRBV7-6,.,TRBD2,TGTGCCAGCAGCGCCCTTAGCGGGCTTTCCTACGAGCAGTACTTC,CASSALSGLSYEQYF
TRBJ1-1,TRBV6-5,once,.,TGTGCCAGCAGTTTTTCGACCGCCCGGATGAACACTGAAGCTTTCTTT,CASSFSTARMNTEAFF
TRBJ2-3,TRBV15,.,TRBD1,TGTGCCACCAGCAGAGTTGCCGGGACAGGAGCAGATACGCAGTATTTT,CATSRVAGTGADTQYF
TRBJ1-1,TRBV19,.,.,TGTGCCAGTACCCTACAGGGAAACACTGAAGCTTTCTTT,CASTLQGNTEAFF
TRBJ2-3,TRBV4-1,.,TRBD2,TGCGCCAGCAGCCTCGGACTAGCGGGGTCTAGCACAGATACGCAGTATTTT,CASSLGLAGSSTDTQYF
TRBJ2-5,TRBV7-9,.,.,TGTGCCAGCAGCTTAACGTCAGACCAAGAGACCCAGTACTTC,CASSLTSDQETQYF
TRBJ2-7,TRBV27,once,TRBD1,TGTGCCACAGGAAAGACAGGGAAAGGGGAGCAGTACTTC,CATGKTGKGEQYF
TRBJ2-1,TRBV9,.,.,TGTGCCAGCAGCGTAGGTACTAGTATCCATGAGCAGTTCTTC,CASSVGTSIHEQFF
TRBJ1-2,TRBV11-2,.,.,TGTGCCAGCAGCTACAAACCCAACCCCGTCAACTATGGCTACACCTTC,CASSYKPNPVNYGYTF
TRBJ2-3,TRBV11-2,once,TRBD1,TGTGCCAGCAGCCAGGGGGTTACTAGCACAGATACGCAGTATTTT,CASSQGVTSTDTQYF
TRBJ2-3,TRBV7-2,once,.,TGTGCCAGCGCGCTGTTAGATACGCAGTATTTT,CASALLDTQYF
TRBJ1-4,TRBV28,.,.,TGTGCCCTTAGGGGGACTAATGAAAAACTGTTTTTT,CALRGTNEKLFF
TRBJ1-5,TRBV6-5,once,.,TGTGCCAGCAGGGCAGGGCTCAATCAGCCCCAGCATTTT,CASRAGLNQPQHF
TRBJ2-5,TRBV19,.,TRBD1,TGTGCCAGTAGCCGCATTAAGGGGGCCGGACAAGAGACCCAGTACTTC,CASSRIKGAGQETQYF
TRBJ2-2,TRBV7-6,.,.,TGTGCCAGCAGCCCCCTCGGGAGAGGGGCCGGGGAGCTGTTTTTT,CASSPLGRGAGELFF
TRBJ1-3,TRBV9,.,.,TGTGCCAGCAGCAAACAAATCCAGACAGAGGGAAACACCATATATTTT,CASSKQIQTEGNTIYF
TRBJ2-5,TRBV2,.,TRBD1,TGTGCCAGCAAGGCAGGGGGAGAGACCCAGTACTTC,CASKAGGETQYF
TRBJ1-2,TRBV6-5,.,.,TGTGCCAGCAGTTACCTACAGGGTAGCGGCTACACCTTC,CASSYLQGSGYTF
TRBJ2-5,TRBV4-2,.,.,TGTGCCAGCAGCCAAGATTTTGAGAGGGGTGGTGCGACCCAGTACTTC,CASSQDFERGGATQYF
TRBJ2-2,TRBV28,.,.,TGTGCCAGCACCATCTGGGGCGGTTCCACCGGGGAGCTGTTTTTT,CASTIWGGSTGELFF
TRBJ2-1,TRBV7-3,.,TRBD2,TGTGCCAGCAGCCCAGGACTAGCTCGGGATCAGTTCTTC,CASSPGLARDQFF
TRBJ2-3,TRBV28,.,TRBD2,TGTGCCAGCAGTTCACTTTCCGGGACTAGTTTTTTGGATACGCAGTATTTT,CASSSLSGTSFLDTQYF
TRBJ1-6,TRBV28,.,TRBD1,TGTGCCATTACGGGACAGAATAATTCACCCCTCCACTTT,CAITGQNNSPLHF
TRBJ2-3,TRBV5-1,.,.,TGCGCCAGCAGCTTGGTCCTGGGGGTTAGCACAGATACGCAGTATTTT,CASSLVLGVSTDTQYF
TRBJ1-4,TRBV25-1,.,TRBD1,TGTGCCAGCCCCGGGACAGGGGTAACTAATGAAAAACTGTTTTTT,CASPGTGVTNEKLFF
TRBJ2-7,TRBV7-3,.,TRBD2,TGTGCCAGCAGTCCCGGGACTAGCGGGAGAAGCGAGCAGTACTTC,CASSPGTSGRSEQYF
TRBJ2-7,TRBV11-1,.,TRBD1,TGTGCCAGCAGCTTAACGTTGGAGACAGGGCTTATGGACGAGCAGTACTTC,CASSLTLETGLMDEQYF
TRBJ2-7,TRBV5-1,.,.,TGCGCCAGCAGGGCGGGCCACTACGAGCAGTACTTC,CASRAGHYEQYF
TRBJ2-1,TRBV10-3,.,TRBD2,TGTGCCATCATATGGCGGGAGTCCTACAATGAGCAGTTCTTC,CAIIWRESYNEQFF
TRBJ2-7,TRBV28,.,.,TGTGCCAGCACGACTACCTACGAGCAGTACTTC,CASTTTYEQYF
TRBJ1-4,TRBV14,.,.,TGTGCCAGCAGCCAAGCTCGTGGTGGTGAAAAACTGTTTTTT,CASSQARGGEKLFF
TRBJ2-7,TRBV10-1,.,TRBD1,TGCGCCAGCAGCCGGGACAGGGGGGCCGAGCAGTACTTC,CASSRDRGAEQYF
TRBJ2-2,TRBV9,.,TRBD2,TGTGCCAGCAGCGTGGCTAGCGGGAAAAACACCGGGGAGCTGTTTTTT,CASSVASGKNTGELFF
TRBJ2-5,TRBV19,.,TRBD1,TGTGCCAGTAGGGACAGGGGTCGGGAGACCCAGTACTTC,CASRDRGRETQYF
TRBJ2-3,TRBV25-1,once,.,TGTGCCAGCAGTGAACACCCGTTCCTTAGCACAGATACGCAGTATTTT,CASSEHPFLSTDTQYF
TRBJ2-5,TRBV5-1,.,.,TGCGCCAGCAGCTCACAGGTTAGGGAGACCCAGTACTTC,CASSSQVRETQYF
TRBJ1-2,TRBV6-6,.,.,TGTGCCAGCATTATACAGGGTACAGGGGGCTACACCTTC,CASIIQGTGGYTF
TRBJ2-3,TRBV30,.,.,TGTGCCTGGACAGTGATCGATACGCAGTATTTT,CAWTVIDTQYF
TRBJ2-6,TRBV7-2,.,.,TGTGCCAGCAGCCGCGCCGGCGGGTCTGGGGCCAACGTCCTGACTTTC,CASSRAGGSGANVLTF
TRBJ2-3,TRBV5-1,.,.,TGCGCCAGCAGCTTTCGGGCCTCCACAGATACGCAGTATTTT,CASSFRASTDTQYF
TRBJ2-2,TRBV10-1,once,.,TGCGCCAGCAGTCAAAGGACTGATGGCGGGGAGCTGTTTTTT,CASSQRTDGGELFF
TRBJ2-7,TRBV7-7,.,TRBD1,TGCGCTAGCAGCTTAGGGACAGGATTCTACGAGCAGTACTTC,CASSLGTGFYEQYF
TRBJ1-4,TRBV19,.,.,TGTGCCAGTAGTATGCTGTCCCAGGGACATGAAAAACTGTTTTTT,CASSMLSQGHEKLFF
TRBJ2-1,TRBV10-2,.,.,TGCGCCAGCACGGACTTTCCCTACAATGAGCAGTTCTTC,CASTDFPYNEQFF
TRBJ2-1,TRBV9,.,.,TGTGCCAGCAGCGTAGATGACAATGAGCAGTTCTTC,CASSVDDNEQFF
TRBJ1-2,TRBV27,.,.,TGTGCCAGCAGTTTTATAGGGAGCTATGGCTACACCTTC,CASSFIGSYGYTF
TRBJ2-3,TRBV5-4,.,.,TGTGCCAGCAGCTTCGGGGCGGATACGCAGTATTTT,CASSFGADTQYF
TRBJ2-5,TRBV11-2,.,.,TGTGCCAGCAGCTTTAACACAGGGCGGGAGACCCAGTACTTC,CASSFNTGRETQYF
TRBJ2-3,TRBV5-1,.,TRBD1,TGCGCCAGCAGCTCAGGGACAGGGGGGACAGATACGCAGTATTTT,CASSSGTGGTDTQYF
TRBJ2-1,TRBV6-1,.,.,TGTGCCAGCAGTGGAGTGTCAGTCGCCTACAATGAGCAGTTCTTC,CASSGVSVAYNEQFF
TRBJ2-3,TRBV9,.,TRBD2,TGTGCCAGCAGCGGCCCGAGACTAGCGGGCACAGATACGCAGTATTTT,CASSGPRLAGTDTQYF
TRBJ1-5,TRBV10-3,.,.,TGTGCCACGGCGGGGGGCGGCAATCAGCCCCAGCATTTT,CATAGGGNQPQHF
TRBJ2-2,TRBV7-7,.,.,TGTGCTAGCAGCTTGGGCGGGTACACCGGGGAGCTGTTTTTT,CASSLGGYTGELFF